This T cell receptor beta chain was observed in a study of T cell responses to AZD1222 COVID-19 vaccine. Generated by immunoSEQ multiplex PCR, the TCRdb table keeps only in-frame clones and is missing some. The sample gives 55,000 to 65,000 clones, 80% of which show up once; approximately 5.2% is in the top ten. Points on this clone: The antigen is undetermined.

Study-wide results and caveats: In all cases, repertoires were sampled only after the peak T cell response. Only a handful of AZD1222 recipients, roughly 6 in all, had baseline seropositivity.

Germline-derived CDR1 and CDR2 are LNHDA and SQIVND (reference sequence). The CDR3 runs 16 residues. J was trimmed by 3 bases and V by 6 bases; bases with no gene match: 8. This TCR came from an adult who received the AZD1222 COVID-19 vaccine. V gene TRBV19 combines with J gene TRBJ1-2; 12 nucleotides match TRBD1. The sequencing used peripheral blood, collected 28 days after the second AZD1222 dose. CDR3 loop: CASRTRDRGRDYGYTF. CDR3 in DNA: TGTGCCAGTAGGACCCGGGACAGGGGGCGCGACTATGGCTACACCTTC.